These 25 T cell receptor beta chains originate from one sample sequenced in a study of CD8 T cells in Susac syndrome. Reverse transcription of about 0.45 to 1 ug RNA was performed with random hexamers. In TCRdb, the immunoSEQ multiplex PCR reads were re-called with MiXCR into one record per CDR3 protein. In the table there are some 400,000 distinct CDR3 sequences, roughly 85% of which are singletons. Sample: CD8+ T cells from PBMCs. These receptor sequences come from a human donor with multiple sclerosis.

This sequence joins TRBV2 and TRBJ2-1, with 8 nucleotides matching TRBD2. The CDR3 runs 14 residues. The junction had 3 bases not matched to a gene; V was cut back by 4 bases and J by 4 bases. Germline lookup yields CDR1 SNHLY and CDR2 FYNNEI. CDR3: CASSALADYNEQFF. The CDR3 coding sequence is TGTGCCAGCAGTGCACTAGCGGATTACAATGAGCAGTTCTTC.

V gene TRBV6-1 combines with J gene TRBJ2-5; D gene uncertain. This CDR3 comprises 17 residues. V gave up 5 bases and J gave up 2 bases, with 21 bases separating them. Germline V gene data show CDR1 as MNHNS and CDR2 as SASEGT. This CDR3 reads CASSRLTPAETQETQYF. DNA for the CDR3: TGTGCCAGCAGTCGCCTGACCCCAGCCGAAACTCAAGAGACCCAGTACTTC.

Details on this clonotype: The CDR3 does not end in the conserved phenylalanine or tryptophan, so this is likely a read error. The CDR3 DNA is TGCGCCAGCAGCGGTACAGGAGCAACTAATGAAAAACTGTTTCTT. It codes for CASSGTGATNEKLFL. This chain uses TRBV5-1 with TRBJ1-4; tentative D call: TRBD1 (5 bases). The germline V gene has CDR1 SGHRS and CDR2 YFSETQ. Trimming removed 4 bases at V and 0 bases at J, with 10 bases between. CDR3 size: 15 residues.

The chain uses TRBV5-1 and TRBJ1-1; 7 bases fit TRBD1. Trimming removed 0 bases from V and 5 bases from J; junction bases left unmatched: 13. Germline V CDR1 and CDR2: SGHRS, YFSETQ. CDR3 length: 17 amino acids. CDR3 sequence (DNA): TGCGCCAGCAGCTTGGACGTCAGGGGGTTGAGTTCGACTGAAGCTTTCTTT. Residues: CASSLDVRGLSSTEAFF. The variable domain in full, with the rest retrieved from reference TRBV5-1 and TRBJ1-1, is KAGVTQTPRYLIKTRGQQVTLSCSPISGHRSVSWYQQTPGQGLQFLFEYFSETQRNKGNFPGRFSGRQFSNSRSEMNVSTLELGDSALYLCASSLDVRGLSSTEAFFGQGTRLTVV.

The V and J genes are TRBV15 and TRBJ1-1, with TRBD1 as a possible D gene (6 bases). The CDR3 length is 11 residues. V lost 4 bases and J 8 bases, leaving 8 bases between the germline ends. In germline, CDR1 is LNHNV, CDR2 YYDKDF (reference sequence). The DNA for the CDR3 is TGTGCCACCAGCACCGGGACAGAAGCTTTCTTT. Its protein product is CATSTGTEAFF.

The chain is built from TRBV12-3 or TRBV12-4 and TRBJ2-7; TRBD1 matches at 9 bases. The V and J ends lost 6 bases and 1 base, in that order; junction bases with no gene match: 7. The CDR3 is 15 amino acids. The CDR3 protein is CASRRTGDFSYEQYF. CDR3 DNA: TGTGCCAGCAGACGGACAGGGGATTTTTCCTACGAGCAGTACTTC.

The rearrangement joins TRBV6-1 to TRBJ2-5, with a tentative D call TRBD2 (5 bases). The V gene lost 3 bases and the J gene lost 4 bases, with 21 bases spanning the gap. The CDR3 spans 17 residues. The germline CDR1 and CDR2 sequences are MNHNS and SASEGT. As DNA, the CDR3 is TGTGCCAGCAGTGATTGGGAGCCTTTACCCCCGGGAGAGACCCAGTACTTC. Its protein product is CASSDWEPLPPGETQYF.

This sequence joins TRBV30 and TRBJ2-3, with D tentatively TRBD2 (5 bases). The CDR3 spans 15 residues. V was shortened by 2 bases and J by 2 bases, with 14 bases between the two germline ends. The germline V gene has CDR1 GTSNPN and CDR2 SVGIG (reference sequence). The CDR3 sequence is CAWSLESGHTDTQYF. CDR3 in DNA: TGTGCCTGGAGTTTAGAGAGCGGCCACACAGATACGCAGTATTTT.

The chain combines TRBV6-1 with TRBJ1-2; 9 bases match TRBD1. The germline CDR1 and CDR2 sequences are MNHNS and SASEGT. The CDR3 runs 19 residues. V trimming: 5 bases; J trimming: 4 bases; junction bases outside the gene matches: 20. The CDR3 spells CASSLIPTGTGLKGYGYTF. The CDR3 nucleotides are TGTGCCAGCAGTCTAATCCCGACCGGGACAGGGCTCAAGGGCTATGGCTACACCTTC.

This chain uses TRBV10-3 with TRBJ1-2; TRBD1 agrees at 9 bases. The germline CDR1 and CDR2 sequences are ENHRY and SYGVKD. Trimming took 6 bases from V and 4 from J; bases not matched to a gene: 6. The CDR3 runs to 14 residues. As DNA, the CDR3 is TGTGCCATCAGGACAGGGGGAGAGGGCTATGGCTACACCTTC. Encoded protein: CAIRTGGEGYGYTF.

The chain is built from TRBV4-1 and TRBJ2-5, with 8 bases matching TRBD2. This CDR3 has 16 residues. J lost 4 bases, V lost 2 bases, and 9 bases had no gene match. In germline, CDR1 is MGHRA, CDR2 YSYEKL. The CDR3 DNA reads TGCGCCAGCAGCCAAACCGGGGGGGCCGTTTCAGAGACCCAGTACTTC. Its translation: CASSQTGGAVSETQYF.

The chain recombines TRBV27 with TRBJ2-7, with 7 bases lining up with TRBD2. Unmatched junction bases numbered 13, after V lost 4 bases and J lost 7 bases. The CDR3 loop spans 15 amino acids. Germline loops: CDR1 MNHEY, CDR2 SMNVEV (reference sequence). This CDR3 is CASSSRDYRPGEQYF. DNA of the CDR3: TGTGCCAGCAGTTCCCGGGACTATCGCCCGGGGGAGCAGTACTTC.

The chain recombines TRBV20-1 with TRBJ2-1, with 9 positions matching TRBD1. Germline lookup yields CDR1 DFQATT and CDR2 SNEGSKA (reference sequence). The CDR3 runs 15 residues. V lost 5 bases to trimming and J lost 2 bases; unmatched junction nucleotides: 7. In DNA, the CDR3 is TGCAGTGCTCCGGGACAGGGAATCGCCTACAATGAGCAGTTCTTC. Translating it yields CSAPGQGIAYNEQFF.

This clonotype was picked up a small number of times. The chain employs TRBV27 and TRBJ2-5; D gene uncertain. V gave up 4 bases and J gave up 1 base, with 7 bases separating them. CDR1 is MNHEY and CDR2 is SMNVEV in the germline V gene (reference sequence). CDR3 length: 13 residues. The DNA for the CDR3 is TGTGCCAGCAGTTCCTCTTCCCAAGAGACCCAGTACTTC. Protein: CASSSSSQETQYF.

Only one count was recorded for this clonotype. The chain combines TRBV12-3 or TRBV12-4 with TRBJ2-5, with D maybe TRBD1 (6 bases). This CDR3 has 14 residues. The V end lost 6 bases, the J end lost 7 bases, and 18 bases lay between the germline ends. The CDR3 DNA is TGTGCCAGCAGATCCAGGGACCAAGGGGGGACCCAGTACTTC. Protein product: CASRSRDQGGTQYF.

The rearrangement uses TRBV19 and TRBJ2-2; no reliable D call. CDR1 and CDR2 from the germline V gene are LNHDA and SQIVND (reference sequence). Deletions cut 1 base from V and 3 bases from J, with 3 bases between. The CDR3 runs 13 residues. CDR3 loop: CASSIGDTGELFF. The CDR3 nucleotides are TGTGCCAGTAGTATAGGGGACACCGGGGAGCTGTTTTTT.

This chain uses TRBV29-1 with TRBJ2-7; D is possibly TRBD1 or TRBD2 (5 bases each). The CDR3 has 13 amino acids. V was shortened by 4 bases and J by 0 bases, with 10 bases between the two germline ends. CDR1 is SQVTM, CDR2 ANQGSEA, per germline. The CDR3 DNA is TGCAGCGTTGGGGGGTTTAGCTCCTACGAGCAGTACTTC. Its translation is CSVGGFSSYEQYF.

The chain combines TRBV9 with TRBJ2-3, with 9 bases identical to TRBD2. With V trimmed by 7 bases and J by 3 bases, 6 bases remained unmatched. The germline gives CDR1 SGDLS, CDR2 YYNGEE. The CDR3 is 14 amino acids. This CDR3 is CASSIAGETDTQYF. CDR3 sequence (DNA): TGTGCCAGCTCCATAGCGGGAGAGACAGATACGCAGTATTTT.

This clonotype has at least ten counts. The chain joins TRBV7-9 to TRBJ2-7; perhaps TRBD1 as D (6 bases). CDR1 SEHNR and CDR2 FQNEAQ come from the germline V gene (reference sequence). CDR3 length: 12 residues. Trimming cost V 1 base and J 6 bases, with 7 bases left between them. DNA for the CDR3: TGTGCCAGCAGCTTAGGAGGGGGCGAGCAGTACTTC. Its protein product is CASSLGGGEQYF. Variable domain in full (rest from reference TRBV7-9 and TRBJ2-7): DTGVSQNPRHKITKRGQNVTFRCDPISEHNRLYWYRQTLGQGPEFLTYFQNEAQLEKSRLLSDRFSAERPKGSFSTLEIQRTEQGDSAMYLCASSLGGGEQYFGPGTRLTVT.

The J gene is TRBJ2-7, the V gene TRBV5-1; 10 bases align to TRBD1. Germline values: CDR1 SGHRS, CDR2 YFSETQ. The V and J ends lost 2 bases and 5 bases, in that order; junction bases with no gene match: 7. This CDR3 is 15 amino acids long. CDR3: CASSFMGTGDNEQYF. The CDR3 DNA reads TGCGCCAGCAGCTTCATGGGGACAGGGGATAACGAGCAGTACTTC.

This clonotype occurred once. The chain carries TRBV5-1 and TRBJ2-3; TRBD1 agrees at 8 bases. Germline-derived CDR1 and CDR2 are SGHRS and YFSETQ. J lost 5 bases, V lost 0 bases, and 5 bases had no gene match. The CDR3 totals 15 residues. The CDR3, as DNA: TGCGCCAGCAGCTTGGCCGTGACAGGGGAAGATACGCAGTATTTT. Amino acids: CASSLAVTGEDTQYF.

V gene TRBV3-1 combines with J gene TRBJ1-2, with D unclear. V was shortened by 1 base and J by 4 bases, with 13 bases between the two germline ends. CDR3 length equals 15 residues. CDR1 and CDR2 from the germline V gene are LGHDT and YNNKEL (reference sequence). The CDR3 DNA reads TGTGCCAGCAGCCAAGTCGACGGAGAAAGCTATGGCTACACCTTC. Protein: CASSQVDGESYGYTF.

The chain joins TRBV7-6 to TRBJ2-3; D possibly corresponds to TRBD1 (5 bases). The V end was cut by 5 bases, the J end by 2 bases, with 14 bases between. Germline assignment: CDR1 SGHVS and CDR2 FNYEAQ. CDR3 length: 15 residues. CDR3 DNA sequence: TGTGCCAGCAGCCCTAAGGGGATTAACACAGATACGCAGTATTTT. The encoded protein is CASSPKGINTDTQYF.

This clonotype was seen a handful of times. The chain recombines TRBV6-1 with TRBJ1-5, with D possibly being TRBD1 (6 bases). This CDR3 is built from 15 residues. Trimming took 6 bases from V and 3 from J, leaving 15 bases between them. Germline loops: CDR1 MNHNS, CDR2 SASEGT. CDR3 sequence: CASSPGGGFNQPQHF. CDR3 in DNA: TGTGCCAGCAGCCCCGGGGGGGGCTTCAATCAGCCCCAGCATTTT.

This clonotype was seen more than once but under ten times. The chain's CDR3 is CASSPYGGGETQYF. DNA for the CDR3: TGTGCCAGCAGCCCATACGGGGGGGGAGAGACCCAGTACTTC. V and J are TRBV13 and TRBJ2-5, with 8 bases matching TRBD2. Germline V CDR1 and CDR2: PRHDT, FYEKMQ (reference sequence). The CDR3 loop spans 14 amino acids. With V trimmed by 5 bases and J by 4 bases, 6 bases remained unmatched.